A selection of T cell receptor beta chains follows, all from one sample in a study of response to subunit inactivated influenza vaccine. TCRdb used MiXCR to reprocess the RT-PCR reads, holding one entry per CDR3 protein. This sample carries 450,000 to 700,000 distinct CDR3 sequences, around 15% of them seen once, and the ten largest clones take over 8.5%. The sample in question was PBMCs from blood, obtained about 11 days after vaccination. The receptors were gathered from a man between 50 and 59 years old who received an inactivated influenza vaccine. Both conserved end residues are part of each CDR3. D genes are given only for firm matches. Not all rows give a size; the values are once, few, many and, for expanded clones, a class.

d_gene	v_gene	abundance	j_gene	CDR3aa	CDR3nt
TRBD1	TRBV6-2/TRBV6-3	few	TRBJ2-2	CASSYPGQGNTGELFF	TGTGCCAGCAGTTATCCGGGACAGGGGAATACCGGGGAGCTGTTTTTT
.	TRBV5-1	.	TRBJ2-1	CASSFETYNEQFF	TGCGCCAGCAGCTTCGAGACCTACAATGAGCAGTTCTTC
.	TRBV6-1	few	TRBJ2-1	CASTRRARNNEQFF	TGTGCCAGCACTAGGCGGGCCCGCAACAATGAGCAGTTCTTC
TRBD2	TRBV7-2	.	TRBJ2-3	CASSSTGGNTDTQYF	TGTGCCAGCAGCTCCACGGGGGGAAACACAGATACGCAGTATTTT
TRBD1	TRBV29-1	few	TRBJ1-1	CSVAKTDRVGTEAFF	TGCAGCGTTGCTAAAACCGACAGGGTCGGCACTGAAGCTTTCTTT
TRBD2	TRBV11-2	many	TRBJ2-1	CASSLVTNQAGGGYNEQFF	TGTGCCAGCAGCTTAGTCACGAACCAGGCGGGAGGGGGATACAATGAGCAGTTCTTC
.	TRBV6-5	few	TRBJ2-1	CASSSGPRSYNEQFF	TGTGCCAGCAGTTCGGGCCCAAGGTCCTACAATGAGCAGTTCTTC
.	TRBV29-1	.	TRBJ2-7	CSVTSGGEQYF	TGCAGCGTTACCTCTGGGGGCGAGCAGTACTTC
.	TRBV6-2/TRBV6-3	few	TRBJ2-1	CASSYQGLGEQFF	TGTGCCAGCAGTTATCAGGGGCTTGGCGAGCAGTTCTTC
TRBD1	TRBV20-1	.	TRBJ1-2	CSGRQGVGYGYTF	TGCAGTGGAAGACAGGGGGTGGGTTATGGCTACACCTTC
TRBD2	TRBV6-2/TRBV6-3	.	TRBJ2-3	CASRGGTSFGDTQYF	TGTGCCAGCAGGGGCGGGACTAGCTTCGGAGATACGCAGTATTTT
TRBD1	TRBV20-1	few	TRBJ1-5	CSAIQGDFSQPQHF	TGCAGTGCTATACAGGGGGACTTTAGTCAGCCCCAGCATTTT
TRBD2	TRBV29-1	.	TRBJ2-1	CSVEALPFSREDSYNEQFF	TGCAGCGTTGAAGCCCTCCCATTTTCGCGGGAGGACTCCTACAATGAGCAGTTCTTC
TRBD1	TRBV15	.	TRBJ1-2	CATSRARTGPFYGYTF	TGTGCCACCAGCAGAGCTCGGACAGGTCCTTTTTATGGCTACACCTTC
.	TRBV15	.	TRBJ2-2	CATSRGGLTTGELFF	TGTGCCACCAGTCGTGGGGGGCTCACCACCGGGGAGCTGTTTTTT
.	TRBV7-2	few	TRBJ2-5	CASARSDLETQYF	TGTGCCAGCGCTCGGTCAGATTTGGAGACCCAGTACTTC
.	TRBV30	.	TRBJ2-3	CAWSDSDSTDTQYF	TGTGCCTGGAGTGATAGCGATAGCACAGATACGCAGTATTTT
.	TRBV20-1	.	TRBJ1-3	CSASRGDRSSGNTIYF	TGCAGTGCCTCACGTGGTGACAGGAGCTCTGGAAACACCATATATTTT
.	TRBV18	.	TRBJ2-7	CASSPPNRVYEQYF	TGTGCCAGCTCACCACCAAACAGGGTCTACGAGCAGTACTTC
TRBD1	TRBV5-1	.	TRBJ2-1	CASSLETGSLNEQFF	TGCGCCAGCAGCTTGGAGACAGGGTCACTCAATGAGCAGTTCTTC
TRBD1	TRBV7-3	.	TRBJ2-6	CASSLKGDRGFGANVLTF	TGTGCCAGCAGCTTAAAGGGAGACAGGGGGTTCGGGGCCAACGTCCTGACTTTC
.	TRBV24-1	few	TRBJ2-7	CATSDPGRHNEQYF	TGTGCCACCAGTGATCCAGGGCGGCACAACGAGCAGTACTTC
.	TRBV18	.	TRBJ2-5	CASSPRSTVEETQYF	TGTGCCAGCTCACCTAGAAGTACAGTCGAAGAGACCCAGTACTTC
TRBD1	TRBV2	few	TRBJ1-5	CASSEQGALRINQPQHF	TGTGCCAGCAGTGAACAGGGGGCTCTAAGAATCAATCAGCCCCAGCATTTT
.	TRBV20-1	many	TRBJ1-1	CSASLGELAEAFF	TGCAGTGCTAGTTTGGGGGAATTGGCTGAAGCTTTCTTT
TRBD1	TRBV14	.	TRBJ2-1	CASSTTGAYNEQFF	TGTGCCAGCAGCACAACAGGGGCCTACAATGAGCAGTTCTTC
.	TRBV7-3	.	TRBJ2-6	CASTTGSSGANVLTF	TGTGCCAGCACCACGGGAAGTTCTGGGGCCAACGTCCTGACTTTC
.	TRBV18	.	TRBJ1-4	CASSQRPGDNEKLFF	TGTGCCAGCTCACAACGCCCAGGGGATAATGAAAAACTGTTTTTT
TRBD1	TRBV7-9	few	TRBJ2-3	CASSVRDSSTDTQYF	TGTGCCAGCAGCGTTCGGGACAGCAGCACAGATACGCAGTATTTT
TRBD1	TRBV12-3/TRBV12-4	few	TRBJ2-7	CASRAGTGVYEQYF	TGTGCCAGCAGAGCCGGGACAGGGGTTTACGAGCAGTACTTC
TRBD2	TRBV3-1	many	TRBJ2-5	CASSPGLADIQYF	TGTGCCAGCAGCCCCGGACTAGCGGACATACAGTACTTC
.	TRBV12-3/TRBV12-4	.	TRBJ1-2	CASSLGGRGTGYTF	TGTGCCAGCAGTTTAGGCGGCAGGGGCACTGGCTACACCTTC
TRBD2	TRBV6-2/TRBV6-3	few	TRBJ2-1	CASSYLAGGPSHHEQFF	TGTGCCAGCAGTTACTTAGCGGGAGGGCCCTCCCACCATGAGCAGTTCTTC
.	TRBV4-3	many	TRBJ1-6	CASSQGQINSPLHF	TGTGCCAGCAGCCAAGGACAAATTAATTCACCCCTCCACTTT
TRBD2	TRBV28	.	TRBJ2-1	CASSTPLAALGDEQFF	TGTGCCAGCAGTACCCCACTAGCGGCCCTTGGGGATGAGCAGTTCTTC
TRBD2	TRBV15	few	TRBJ2-4	CATSRVIAGENIQYF	TGTGCCACCAGCAGAGTGATAGCGGGAGAGAACATTCAGTACTTC
.	TRBV4-2	.	TRBJ1-1	CASSQVRQLNTEAFF	TGTGCCAGCAGCCAAGTTAGGCAGCTGAACACTGAAGCTTTCTTT
TRBD1	TRBV2	.	TRBJ2-7	CASHQDRGTYEQYF	TGTGCCAGCCACCAGGACAGGGGTACCTACGAGCAGTACTTC
TRBD2	TRBV12-3/TRBV12-4	.	TRBJ2-1	CASSPELSGGWNEQFF	TGTGCCAGCAGCCCCGAGCTGAGCGGGGGCTGGAATGAGCAGTTCTTC
.	TRBV5-1	.	TRBJ2-3	CASSADRIGDTQYF	TGCGCCAGCAGCGCGGATCGGATTGGAGATACGCAGTATTTT
TRBD1	TRBV6-2/TRBV6-3	.	TRBJ2-7	CASSLTTGPTREQYF	TGTGCCAGCAGTCTAACGACAGGGCCTACACGCGAGCAGTACTTC